This T cell receptor (beta chain) is from a study of blood T cell repertoires in COVID-19. Profiling relied on immunoSEQ multiplex PCR, and the TCRdb table lists in-frame clones only, not all of them. The sample lists tens of thousands of clones; around 85% were seen once. This CDR3 region has 13 residues. The V and J ends lost 2 bases and 11 bases respectively, with 10 bases between them. The germline V gene has CDR1 LGHDT and CDR2 YNNKEL (reference sequence). Material: peripheral blood. The sequence derives from a woman older than 75 with COVID-19, enrolled during active disease. V gene TRBV3-1 (or the pseudogene TRBV3-2) combines with J gene TRBJ1-6; D is unclear. DNA for the CDR3: TGTGCCAGCAGCCAAACTCGTGAGGCACCCCTCCACTTT. It specifies CASSQTREAPLHF.